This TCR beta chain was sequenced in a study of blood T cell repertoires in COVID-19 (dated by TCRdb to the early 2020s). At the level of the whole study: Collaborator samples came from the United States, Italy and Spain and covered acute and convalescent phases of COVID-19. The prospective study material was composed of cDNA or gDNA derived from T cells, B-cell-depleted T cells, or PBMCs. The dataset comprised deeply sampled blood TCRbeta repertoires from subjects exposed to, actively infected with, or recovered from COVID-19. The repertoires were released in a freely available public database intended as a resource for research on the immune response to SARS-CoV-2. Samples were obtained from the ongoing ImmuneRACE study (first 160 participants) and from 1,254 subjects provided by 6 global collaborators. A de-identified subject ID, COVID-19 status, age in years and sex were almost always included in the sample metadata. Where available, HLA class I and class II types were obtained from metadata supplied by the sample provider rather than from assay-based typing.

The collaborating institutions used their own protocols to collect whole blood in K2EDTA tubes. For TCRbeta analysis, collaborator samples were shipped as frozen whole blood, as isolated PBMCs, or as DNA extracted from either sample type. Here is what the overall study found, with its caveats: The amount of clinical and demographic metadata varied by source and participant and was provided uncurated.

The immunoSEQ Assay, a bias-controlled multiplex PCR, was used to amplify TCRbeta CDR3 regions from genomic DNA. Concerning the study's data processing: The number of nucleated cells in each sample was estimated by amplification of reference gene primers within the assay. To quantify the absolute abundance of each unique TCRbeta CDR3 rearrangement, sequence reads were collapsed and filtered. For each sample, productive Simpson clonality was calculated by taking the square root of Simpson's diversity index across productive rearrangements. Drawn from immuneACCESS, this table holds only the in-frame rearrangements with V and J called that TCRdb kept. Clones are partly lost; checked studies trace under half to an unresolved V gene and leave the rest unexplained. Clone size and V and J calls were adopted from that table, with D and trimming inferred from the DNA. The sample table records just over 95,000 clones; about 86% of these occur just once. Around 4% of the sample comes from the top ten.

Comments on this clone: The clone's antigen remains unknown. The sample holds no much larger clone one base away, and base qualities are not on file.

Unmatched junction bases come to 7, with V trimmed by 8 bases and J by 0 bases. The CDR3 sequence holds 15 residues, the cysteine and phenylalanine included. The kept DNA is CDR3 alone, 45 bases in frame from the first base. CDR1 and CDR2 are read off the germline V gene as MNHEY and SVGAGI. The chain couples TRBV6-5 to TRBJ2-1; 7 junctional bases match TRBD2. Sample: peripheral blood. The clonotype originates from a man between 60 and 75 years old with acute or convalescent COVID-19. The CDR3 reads CASSLASSSYNEQFF. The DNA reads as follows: TGTGCCAGCTCACTAGCGTCGAGCTCCTACAATGAGCAGTTCTTC.